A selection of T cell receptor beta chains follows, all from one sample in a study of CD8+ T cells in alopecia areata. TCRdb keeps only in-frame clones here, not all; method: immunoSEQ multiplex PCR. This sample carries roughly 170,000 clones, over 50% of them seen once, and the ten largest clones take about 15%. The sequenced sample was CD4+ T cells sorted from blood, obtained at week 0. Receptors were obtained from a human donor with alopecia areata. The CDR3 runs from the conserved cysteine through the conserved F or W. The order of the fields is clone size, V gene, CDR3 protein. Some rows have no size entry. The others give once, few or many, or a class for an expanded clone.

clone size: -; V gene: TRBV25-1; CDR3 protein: CASSEQGVGYTF
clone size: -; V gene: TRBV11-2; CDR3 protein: CASSYRDRGYNEQFF
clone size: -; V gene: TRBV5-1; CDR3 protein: CASSLAGTSGNNEQFF
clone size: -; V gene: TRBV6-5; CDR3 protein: CASRLGQAQPQHF
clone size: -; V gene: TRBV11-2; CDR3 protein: CASSLDNSYEQYF
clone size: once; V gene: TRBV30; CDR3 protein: CAWSVRHGYTF
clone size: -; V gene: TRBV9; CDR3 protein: CASSVRSGASTDTQYF
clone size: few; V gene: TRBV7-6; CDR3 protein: CASNPQGEATGELFF
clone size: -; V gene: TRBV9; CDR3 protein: CAQQHSNQPQHF
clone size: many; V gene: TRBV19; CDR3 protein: CASSEAGDRYEQYF
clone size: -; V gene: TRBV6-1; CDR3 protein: CASSASSGGSRETQYF
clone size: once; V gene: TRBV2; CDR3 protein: CASSSEAGTSNQPQHF
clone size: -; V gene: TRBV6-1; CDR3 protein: CASSEAHRGRTDTQYF
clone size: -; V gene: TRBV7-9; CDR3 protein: CASSEMAPPLHF
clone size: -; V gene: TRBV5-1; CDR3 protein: CASSLRTSGGTDTQYF
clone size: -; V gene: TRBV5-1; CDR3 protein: CASSPDPDGTQYF
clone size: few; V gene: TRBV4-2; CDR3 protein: CASSQPTTGMGEQFF
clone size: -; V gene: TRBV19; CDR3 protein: CASSIWGNGYTF
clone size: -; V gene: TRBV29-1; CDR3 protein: CSVEVQGRVGTQYF
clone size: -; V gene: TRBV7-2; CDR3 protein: CASSLAARGSNSPLHF
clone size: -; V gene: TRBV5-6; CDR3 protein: CASSSGAEWGAETQYF
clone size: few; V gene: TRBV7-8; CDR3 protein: CASSWREGTGELFF
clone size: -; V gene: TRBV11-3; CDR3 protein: CASSFSGQAQGAFF
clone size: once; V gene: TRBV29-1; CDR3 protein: CSVEEAKGYEQYF
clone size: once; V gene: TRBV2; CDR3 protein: CASSEAPSREAFSYEQYF
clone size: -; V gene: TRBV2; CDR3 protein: CASATQLSLEQYF
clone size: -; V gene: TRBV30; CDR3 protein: CAWSVQTPNYGYTF
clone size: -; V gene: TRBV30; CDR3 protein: CAWMVGTNEKLFF
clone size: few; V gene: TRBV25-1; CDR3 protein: CASSEPAGVYNEQFF
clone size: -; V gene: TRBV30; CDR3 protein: CAWRQGGGTQYF
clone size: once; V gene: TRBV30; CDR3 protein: CAWSVLSSGSSEQFF
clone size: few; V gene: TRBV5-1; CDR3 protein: CASSQDLTGELFF
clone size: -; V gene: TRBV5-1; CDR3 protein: CASSPMLGPSSYNEQFF
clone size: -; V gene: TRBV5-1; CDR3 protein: CASSPTGFSYNEQFF
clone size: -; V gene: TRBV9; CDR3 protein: CASTDRTGSYSGANVLTF
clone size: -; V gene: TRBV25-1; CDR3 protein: CASSDRGRYSPLHF
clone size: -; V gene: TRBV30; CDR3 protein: CAWSAPSGGSSYEQYF
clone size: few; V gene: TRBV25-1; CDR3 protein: CASSTGIQPQHF
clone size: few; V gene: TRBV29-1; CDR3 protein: CSVDGSASGPYEQYF
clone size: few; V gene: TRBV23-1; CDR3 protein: CASSDPAGGLINEQFF
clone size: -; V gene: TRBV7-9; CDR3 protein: CASSQATGFDTQYF
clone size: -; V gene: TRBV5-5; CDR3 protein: CASSLSTIEAFF
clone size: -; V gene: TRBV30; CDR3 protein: CAWSQSGWTEAFF
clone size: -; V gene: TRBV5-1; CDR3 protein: CASSYGTDNQPQHF
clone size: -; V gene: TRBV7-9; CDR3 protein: CASSLNNSPLHF
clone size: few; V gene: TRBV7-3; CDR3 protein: CASSRYGGVETQYF
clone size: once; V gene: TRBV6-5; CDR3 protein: CASSYSQLYGYTF
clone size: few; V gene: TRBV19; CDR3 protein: CASSKPTGQETQYF
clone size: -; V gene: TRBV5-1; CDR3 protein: CASMNNRGNTGELFF
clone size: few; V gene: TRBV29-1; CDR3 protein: CSGHGPSGRDTQYF
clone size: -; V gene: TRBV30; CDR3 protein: CAWSDRASEKLFF
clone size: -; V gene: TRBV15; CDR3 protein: CATSETGELFF
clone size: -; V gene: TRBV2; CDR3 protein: CASDYSGRKLFF